A selection of T cell receptor beta chains follows, all from one sample in a study of Ad26.COV2.S vaccination and SARS-CoV-2 variants. TCRdb's table, derived via immunoSEQ multiplex PCR, lists solely in-frame clones and lacks some. Of about 350,000 clones listed, 86% are singletons. This sample comprised peripheral blood, obtained in a trial of Ad26.COV2.S vaccine versus placebo. The receptors originated from a person aged 18 to 65 who received the Ad26.COV2.S COVID-19 vaccine or a placebo. CDR3s include the opening cysteine and the closing phenylalanine or tryptophan. The D gene is left open where the match is weak. Where a row states a size, it is once, few, many or the class of an expanded clone; other rows omit it.

clone size: once; D gene: .; J gene: TRBJ1-3; V gene: TRBV28; CDR3 DNA: TGTGCCAGCAGGGAAGAACGGGGAAGAAACACCATATATTTT; CDR3 protein: CASREERGRNTIYF
clone size: .; D gene: TRBD2; J gene: TRBJ2-3; V gene: TRBV3-1/TRBV3-2; CDR3 DNA: TGTGCCAGCAGCCAAGCTAGCGGGAGAACAGATACGCAGTATTTT; CDR3 protein: CASSQASGRTDTQYF
clone size: .; D gene: TRBD1; J gene: TRBJ2-7; V gene: TRBV27; CDR3 DNA: TGTGCCAGCAGTGCGGGACAGGGGCGAGGTGGCGAGCAGTACTTC; CDR3 protein: CASSAGQGRGGEQYF
clone size: .; D gene: TRBD2; J gene: TRBJ2-1; V gene: TRBV7-2; CDR3 DNA: TGTGCCAGCAGCTTGTTAAGCGGGAGCTCCTACAATGAGCAGTTCTTC; CDR3 protein: CASSLLSGSSYNEQFF
clone size: .; D gene: .; J gene: TRBJ1-3; V gene: TRBV7-9; CDR3 DNA: TGTGCCAGCAGCTTATTAGGATCCCATGGAAACACCATATATTTT; CDR3 protein: CASSLLGSHGNTIYF
clone size: .; D gene: .; J gene: TRBJ2-7; V gene: TRBV7-9; CDR3 DNA: TGTGCCAGCAGCCCCCGGACTGGGCCGGGGGAGCAGTACTTC; CDR3 protein: CASSPRTGPGEQYF
clone size: .; D gene: .; J gene: TRBJ1-2; V gene: TRBV27; CDR3 DNA: TGTGCCAGCAGCCCAATGGGTGGGGATGGCTACACCTTC; CDR3 protein: CASSPMGGDGYTF
clone size: .; D gene: .; J gene: TRBJ1-1; V gene: TRBV10-3; CDR3 DNA: TGTGCCATCAGGGGGGTGGGGGTTGGAAGTGGCACTGAAGCTTTCTTT; CDR3 protein: CAIRGVGVGSGTEAFF
clone size: once; D gene: .; J gene: TRBJ2-1; V gene: TRBV30; CDR3 DNA: TGTGCCTGGAGTGTAGATCACGACAATGAGCAGTTCTTC; CDR3 protein: CAWSVDHDNEQFF
clone size: .; D gene: TRBD2; J gene: TRBJ2-5; V gene: TRBV2; CDR3 DNA: TGTGCCAGCTCATCTCCCGGACTAGCGGGAGTTTGGGGAGAGACCCAGTACTTC; CDR3 protein: CASSSPGLAGVWGETQYF
clone size: .; D gene: .; J gene: TRBJ1-6; V gene: TRBV19; CDR3 DNA: TGTGCCAGTAGTGGGACGGGTAATTCACCCCTCCACTTT; CDR3 protein: CASSGTGNSPLHF
clone size: .; D gene: TRBD2; J gene: TRBJ2-1; V gene: TRBV19; CDR3 DNA: TGTGCCAGTAGTATATCCCCCCCGGGACTAGAAGGTGAGCAGTTCTTC; CDR3 protein: CASSISPPGLEGEQFF
clone size: .; D gene: .; J gene: TRBJ1-2; V gene: TRBV30; CDR3 DNA: TGTGCCTGGTCCTCAGGGTCCTATGGCTACACCTTC; CDR3 protein: CAWSSGSYGYTF
clone size: .; D gene: TRBD1; J gene: TRBJ1-2; V gene: TRBV19; CDR3 DNA: TGTGCCAGTAGTATACGGGACAGCAACTATGGCTACACCTTC; CDR3 protein: CASSIRDSNYGYTF
clone size: .; D gene: .; J gene: TRBJ2-5; V gene: TRBV18; CDR3 DNA: TGTGCCAGCTCACCGGACAGTGTTCTCGCAGAGACCCAGTACTTC; CDR3 protein: CASSPDSVLAETQYF
clone size: .; D gene: .; J gene: TRBJ2-7; V gene: TRBV11-2; CDR3 DNA: TGTGCCAGCAGCTCGAACCGGTACGAGCAGTACTTC; CDR3 protein: CASSSNRYEQYF
clone size: .; D gene: .; J gene: TRBJ1-1; V gene: TRBV29-1; CDR3 DNA: TGCAGCGTTGAGAGGCAGGGTGGAGGGACTGAAGCTTTCTTT; CDR3 protein: CSVERQGGGTEAFF
clone size: .; D gene: TRBD1; J gene: TRBJ2-3; V gene: TRBV24-1; CDR3 DNA: TGTGCCACCAGTGATGTGGACAGGGTGAGAACAGATACGCAGTATTTT; CDR3 protein: CATSDVDRVRTDTQYF
clone size: .; D gene: TRBD1; J gene: TRBJ2-7; V gene: TRBV3-1/TRBV3-2; CDR3 DNA: TGTGCCAGCAGCCAACCTCGAGGACAGGGAGACCACGAGCAGTACTTC; CDR3 protein: CASSQPRGQGDHEQYF
clone size: .; D gene: .; J gene: TRBJ1-1; V gene: TRBV12-3/TRBV12-4; CDR3 DNA: TGTGCCAGCACAAGCACCGAGAACACTGAAGCTTTCTTT; CDR3 protein: CASTSTENTEAFF
clone size: .; D gene: .; J gene: TRBJ2-1; V gene: TRBV11-2; CDR3 DNA: TGTGCCAGCAGCTTGTCGCTAGCGAACTCCTACAATGAGCAGTTCTTC; CDR3 protein: CASSLSLANSYNEQFF
clone size: few; D gene: TRBD1; J gene: TRBJ2-7; V gene: TRBV7-9; CDR3 DNA: TGTGCCAGCAGCTCCGGGACAGGACGCTACGAGCAGTACTTC; CDR3 protein: CASSSGTGRYEQYF
clone size: .; D gene: TRBD1; J gene: TRBJ2-3; V gene: TRBV2; CDR3 DNA: TGTGCCAGCTGGGACAGCCCAACTAGCACAGATACGCAGTATTTT; CDR3 protein: CASWDSPTSTDTQYF
clone size: .; D gene: .; J gene: TRBJ2-6; V gene: TRBV4-3; CDR3 DNA: TGCGCCAGCAGCCTCCTTTCTGGGGCCAACGTCCTGACTTTC; CDR3 protein: CASSLLSGANVLTF
clone size: .; D gene: TRBD1; J gene: TRBJ2-5; V gene: TRBV7-9; CDR3 DNA: TGTGCCAGCAGCTTACGAGACAGGGTCCAAGAGACCCAGTACTTC; CDR3 protein: CASSLRDRVQETQYF
clone size: .; D gene: .; J gene: TRBJ2-1; V gene: TRBV7-9; CDR3 DNA: TGTGCCAGCAGCTTAGATTCCGATGAGCAGTTCTTC; CDR3 protein: CASSLDSDEQFF
clone size: .; D gene: TRBD1; J gene: TRBJ2-7; V gene: TRBV2; CDR3 DNA: TGTGCCAGCACCTCGACAGGGGCCTACGAGCAGTACTTC; CDR3 protein: CASTSTGAYEQYF
clone size: once; D gene: TRBD2; J gene: TRBJ2-1; V gene: TRBV3-1/TRBV3-2; CDR3 DNA: TGTGCCAGCAGCCAAGAGACTAGCGGGAGGGCCTTACGGCAGTTCTTC; CDR3 protein: CASSQETSGRALRQFF
clone size: .; D gene: .; J gene: TRBJ2-1; V gene: TRBV27; CDR3 DNA: TGTGCCAGCAGTTTATCGAACGGGTACAATGAGCAGTTCTTC; CDR3 protein: CASSLSNGYNEQFF